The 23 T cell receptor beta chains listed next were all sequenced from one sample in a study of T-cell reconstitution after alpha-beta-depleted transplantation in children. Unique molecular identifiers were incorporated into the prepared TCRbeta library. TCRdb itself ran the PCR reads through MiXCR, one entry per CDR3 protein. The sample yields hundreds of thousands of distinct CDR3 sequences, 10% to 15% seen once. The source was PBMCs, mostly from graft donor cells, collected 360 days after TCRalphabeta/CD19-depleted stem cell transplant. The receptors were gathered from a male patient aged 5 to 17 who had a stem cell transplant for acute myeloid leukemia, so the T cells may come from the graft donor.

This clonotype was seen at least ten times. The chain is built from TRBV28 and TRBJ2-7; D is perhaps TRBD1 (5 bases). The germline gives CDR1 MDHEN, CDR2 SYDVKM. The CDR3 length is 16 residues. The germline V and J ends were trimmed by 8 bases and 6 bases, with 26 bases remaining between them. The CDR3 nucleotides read TGTGCCAGCCGGTTTGGTCGGCACAGGACCACAGGCGAGCAGTACTTC. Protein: CASRFGRHRTTGEQYF.

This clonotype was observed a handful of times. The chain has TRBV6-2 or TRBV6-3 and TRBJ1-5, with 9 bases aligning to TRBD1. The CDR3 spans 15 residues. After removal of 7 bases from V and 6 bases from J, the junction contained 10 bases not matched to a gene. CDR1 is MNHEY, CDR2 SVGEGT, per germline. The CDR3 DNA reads TGTGCCAGCAAAGGACAGGGGAAGAACGGTCAGCCCCAGCATTTT. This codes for CASKGQGKNGQPQHF.

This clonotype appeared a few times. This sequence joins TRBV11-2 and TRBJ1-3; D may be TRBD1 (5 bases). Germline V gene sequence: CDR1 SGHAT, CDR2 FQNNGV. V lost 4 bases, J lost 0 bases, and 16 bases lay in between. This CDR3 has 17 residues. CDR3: CASSSPGPKSSGNTIYF. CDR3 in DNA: TGTGCCAGCAGCTCACCGGGACCGAAGAGCTCTGGAAACACCATATATTTT.

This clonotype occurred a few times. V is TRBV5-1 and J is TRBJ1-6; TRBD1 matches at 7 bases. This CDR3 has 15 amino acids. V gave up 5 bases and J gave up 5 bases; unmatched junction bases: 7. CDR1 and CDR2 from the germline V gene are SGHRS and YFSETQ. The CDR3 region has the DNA TGCGCCAGCAGACGGGGGACAGACAATAATTCACCCCTCCACTTT. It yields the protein CASRRGTDNNSPLHF.

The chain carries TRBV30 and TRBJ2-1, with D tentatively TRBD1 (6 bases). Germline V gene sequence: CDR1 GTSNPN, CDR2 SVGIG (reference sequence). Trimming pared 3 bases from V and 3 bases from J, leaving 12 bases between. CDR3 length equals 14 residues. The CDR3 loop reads CAWSQGLGYNEQFF. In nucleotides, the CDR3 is TGTGCCTGGAGCCAGGGGTTGGGCTACAATGAGCAGTTCTTC.

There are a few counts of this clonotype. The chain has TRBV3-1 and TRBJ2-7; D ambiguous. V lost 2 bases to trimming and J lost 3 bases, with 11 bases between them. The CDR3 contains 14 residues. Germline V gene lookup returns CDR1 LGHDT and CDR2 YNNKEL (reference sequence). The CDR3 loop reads CASSQLVPDYEQYF. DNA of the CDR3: TGTGCCAGCAGCCAACTCGTCCCCGACTACGAGCAGTACTTC.

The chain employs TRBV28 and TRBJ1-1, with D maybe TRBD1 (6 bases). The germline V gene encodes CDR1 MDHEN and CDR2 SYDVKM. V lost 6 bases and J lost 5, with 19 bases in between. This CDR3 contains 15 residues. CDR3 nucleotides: TGTGCCAGCAGCCCTAACCCAACAGGGTGGACTGAAGCTTTCTTT. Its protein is CASSPNPTGWTEAFF.

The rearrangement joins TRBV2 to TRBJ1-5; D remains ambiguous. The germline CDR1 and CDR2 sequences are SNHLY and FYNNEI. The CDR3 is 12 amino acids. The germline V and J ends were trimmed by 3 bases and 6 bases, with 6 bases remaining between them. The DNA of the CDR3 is TGTGCCAGCAGTGAGGAATTTCAGCCCCAGCATTTT. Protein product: CASSEEFQPQHF.

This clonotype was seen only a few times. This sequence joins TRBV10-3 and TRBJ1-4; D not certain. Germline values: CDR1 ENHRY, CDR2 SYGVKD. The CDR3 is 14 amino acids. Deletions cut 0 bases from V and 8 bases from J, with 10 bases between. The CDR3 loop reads CAISESKEEEKLFF. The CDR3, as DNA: TGTGCCATCAGTGAGTCGAAGGAGGAGGAAAAACTGTTTTTT.

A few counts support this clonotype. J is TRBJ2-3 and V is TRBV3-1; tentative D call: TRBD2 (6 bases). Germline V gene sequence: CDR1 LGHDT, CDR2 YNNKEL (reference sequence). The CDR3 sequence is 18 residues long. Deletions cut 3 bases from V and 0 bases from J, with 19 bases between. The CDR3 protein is CASSHPRSGGVSTDTQYF. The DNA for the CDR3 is TGTGCCAGCAGCCACCCCCGATCCGGCGGGGTTAGCACAGATACGCAGTATTTT.

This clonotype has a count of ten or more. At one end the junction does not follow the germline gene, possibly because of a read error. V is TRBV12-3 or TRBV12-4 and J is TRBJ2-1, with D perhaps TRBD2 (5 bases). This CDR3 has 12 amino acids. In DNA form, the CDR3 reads TGTGCCAGCAGTTTATCGGGGTGGTCACCCAACTTC. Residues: CASSLSGWSPNF.

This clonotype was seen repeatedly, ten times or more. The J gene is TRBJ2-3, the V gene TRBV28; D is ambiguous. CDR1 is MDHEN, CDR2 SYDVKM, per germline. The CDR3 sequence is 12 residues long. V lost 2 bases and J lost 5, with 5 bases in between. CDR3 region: CASSLRRDTQYF. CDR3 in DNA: TGTGCCAGCAGTTTACGGAGAGATACGCAGTATTTT. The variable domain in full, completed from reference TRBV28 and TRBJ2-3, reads DVKVTQSSRYLVKRTGEKVFLECVQDMDHENMFWYRQDPGLGLRLIYFSYDVKMKEKGDIPEGYSVSREKKERFSLILESASTNQTSMYLCASSLRRDTQYFGPGTRLTVL.

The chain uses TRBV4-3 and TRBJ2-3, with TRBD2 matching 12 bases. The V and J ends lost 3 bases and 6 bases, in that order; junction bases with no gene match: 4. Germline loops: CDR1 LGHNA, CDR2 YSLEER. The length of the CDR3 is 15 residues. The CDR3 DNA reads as TGCGCCAGCAGCCAGACTAGCGGGAGAGGGGATACGCAGTATTTT. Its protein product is CASSQTSGRGDTQYF.

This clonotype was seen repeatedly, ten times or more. The CDR3, as DNA: TGCAGCGGGGGGATCGTAAACACCGGGGAGCTGTTTTTT. This gives the protein CSGGIVNTGELFF. The chain links TRBV29-1 to TRBJ2-2, with D tentatively TRBD1 or TRBD2 (5 bases each). Looked up from germline, CDR1 is SQVTM and CDR2 is ANQGSEA. Trimming pared 7 bases from V and 2 bases from J, leaving 11 bases between. This CDR3 region has 13 residues.

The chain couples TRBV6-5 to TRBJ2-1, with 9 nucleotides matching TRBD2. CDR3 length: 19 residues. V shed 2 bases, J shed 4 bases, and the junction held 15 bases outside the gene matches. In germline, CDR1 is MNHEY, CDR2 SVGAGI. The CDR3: CASSYAQGLAPERYNEQFF. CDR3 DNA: TGTGCCAGCAGTTACGCGCAGGGACTAGCCCCGGAGCGATACAATGAGCAGTTCTTC.

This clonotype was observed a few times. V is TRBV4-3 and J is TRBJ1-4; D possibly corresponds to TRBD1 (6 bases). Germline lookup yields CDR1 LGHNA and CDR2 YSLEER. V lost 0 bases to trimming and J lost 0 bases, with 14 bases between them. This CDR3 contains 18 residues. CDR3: CASSQDLDRPATNEKLFF. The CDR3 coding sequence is TGCGCCAGCAGCCAAGATCTTGACAGGCCTGCAACTAATGAAAAACTGTTTTTT.

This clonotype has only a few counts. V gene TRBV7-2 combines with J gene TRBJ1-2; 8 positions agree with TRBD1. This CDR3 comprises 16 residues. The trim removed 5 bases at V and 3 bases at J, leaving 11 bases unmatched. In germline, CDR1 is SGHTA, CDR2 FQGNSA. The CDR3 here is CASSPWSGQGDYGYTF. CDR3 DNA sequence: TGTGCCAGCAGCCCCTGGAGTGGACAGGGTGACTATGGCTACACCTTC.

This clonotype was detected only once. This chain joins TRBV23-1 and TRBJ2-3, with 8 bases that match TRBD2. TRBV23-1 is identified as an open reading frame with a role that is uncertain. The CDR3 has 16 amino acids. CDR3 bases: TGCGCTCAGACTAACCGGGAGGGGACTAGCACAGATACGCAGTATTTT. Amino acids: CAQTNREGTSTDTQYF.

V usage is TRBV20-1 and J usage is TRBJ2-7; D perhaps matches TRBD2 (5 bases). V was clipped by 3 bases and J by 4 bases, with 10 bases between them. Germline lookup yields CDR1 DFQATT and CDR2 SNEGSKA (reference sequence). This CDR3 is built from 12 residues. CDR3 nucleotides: TGCAGTGCTAGCACCGGGATTTACGAGCAGTACTTC. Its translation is CSASTGIYEQYF.

The CDR3 loop is CASSLVGGTSYEQYF. The CDR3 nucleotides read TGTGCCAGCAGTTTAGTCGGGGGTACCTCCTACGAGCAGTACTTC. This sequence joins TRBV28 and TRBJ2-7; D is possibly TRBD2 (6 bases). Trimming shortened V by 2 bases and J by 0 bases, and 11 bases separated the two germline ends. The CDR3 contains 15 residues. Germline assignment: CDR1 MDHEN and CDR2 SYDVKM.

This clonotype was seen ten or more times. This chain's CDR3 is CASSQLWVSYEQYF. CDR3 nucleotide sequence: TGCGCCAGCAGCCAACTTTGGGTAAGCTACGAGCAGTACTTC. The chain employs TRBV4-1 and TRBJ2-7; D is ambiguous. Germline lookup yields CDR1 MGHRA and CDR2 YSYEKL. The CDR3 runs 14 residues. Trimming stripped 2 bases from V and 3 bases from J, with 11 bases between.

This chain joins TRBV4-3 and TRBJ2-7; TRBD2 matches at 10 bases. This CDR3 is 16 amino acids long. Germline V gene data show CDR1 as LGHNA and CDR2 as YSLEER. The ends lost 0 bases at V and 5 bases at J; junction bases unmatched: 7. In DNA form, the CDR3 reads TGCGCCAGCAGCCAAGACCGAGCGGGAGGGCCGAACGAGCAGTACTTC. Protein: CASSQDRAGGPNEQYF.

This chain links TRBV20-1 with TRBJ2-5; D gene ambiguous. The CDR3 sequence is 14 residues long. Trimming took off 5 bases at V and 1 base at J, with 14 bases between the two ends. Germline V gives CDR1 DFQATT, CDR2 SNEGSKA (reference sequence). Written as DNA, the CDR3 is TGCAGTGCTCTTGGCAGGTTCCCCCAAGAGACCCAGTACTTC. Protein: CSALGRFPQETQYF.